Listed below are T cell receptor beta chains from one sample, sequenced in a study of T cell repertoires in cytomegalovirus infection. TCRdb called the reads again in MiXCR, with one record for every CDR3 protein. The sample carries about 600,000 distinct CDR3 sequences, roughly a quarter recorded once. The sample was CD8+ T cells from PBMCs. The receptor source for this set is a human donor in good health (CMV status not recorded). Some clones in this sample may be carry-over from other donors' samples. CDR3s include the opening cysteine and the closing phenylalanine or tryptophan. A D gene is named only where the DNA matches it firmly. Size tells how often a clone was seen (once, few, many) or the class of an expanded clone, and some rows leave it out.

j_call d_call clone_size v_call cdr3_nt cdr3_aa
TRBJ2-2 - many TRBV7-6 TGTGCCAGCAGCTTAGGAGACGGGGGGCACACCGGGGAGCTGTTTTTT CASSLGDGGHTGELFF
TRBJ2-3 TRBD2 many TRBV7-6 TGTGCCAGCAGCTCCGGGACTAGGGGGACAGATACGCAGTATTTT CASSSGTRGTDTQYF
TRBJ2-1 - - TRBV6-5 TGTGCCAGCAGTCCCGGACAGCGCCTTGAGCAGTTCTTC CASSPGQRLEQFF
TRBJ2-6 - - TRBV5-6 TGTGCCAGCAGCCAAACAACAGGGATCCTCTCTGGGGCCAACGTCCTGACTTTC CASSQTTGILSGANVLTF
TRBJ2-7 TRBD2 - TRBV7-6 TGTGCCAGCAGCTTAGGATACCCGGGGGGAGCTTACGAGCAGTACTTC CASSLGYPGGAYEQYF
TRBJ1-1 - many TRBV4-1 TGCGCCAGCAGCCGGGGGACAAGCTTGAACACTGAAGCTTTCTTT CASSRGTSLNTEAFF
TRBJ2-5 - - TRBV13 TGTACCAGCAGCTTCGGACTTAAGGAGACCCAGTACTTC CTSSFGLKETQYF
TRBJ2-2 TRBD2 many TRBV7-8 TGTGCCAGCAGCTTTCCCAGAGCGGGGGGGCCTCTCGCCGGGGAGCTGTTTTTT CASSFPRAGGPLAGELFF
TRBJ2-2 - - TRBV20-1 TGCAGTGCTAGCCTGGGGGGCGTAGGGAACACCGGGGAGCTGTTTTTT CSASLGGVGNTGELFF
TRBJ2-1 TRBD2 many TRBV12-3/TRBV12-4 TGTGCCATTACTCACCCGCTAGCGGGGGGGAGCTCCTACAATGAGCAGTTCTTC CAITHPLAGGSSYNEQFF
TRBJ2-1 - few TRBV24-1 TGTGCCACCAGTCCATCAGGGGTAGAGCAGTTCTTC CATSPSGVEQFF
TRBJ2-3 - few TRBV12-5 TGTGCTAGTGGTTTGGGGGACCGCCGGCCAGATACGCAGTATTTT CASGLGDRRPDTQYF
TRBJ2-3 TRBD1 - TRBV12-5 TGTGCTAGTGGTTTGGGCAGGGGGCGTTCAGATACGCAGTATTTT CASGLGRGRSDTQYF
TRBJ2-5 - few TRBV6-2/TRBV6-3 TGTGCCAGCAGGCTTGCCCGGGACGCAAAGCGAACCCAGTACTTC CASRLARDAKRTQYF
TRBJ2-5 TRBD2 - TRBV5-1 TGCGCCAGCAGCTTGGCGTTAGCGGGGGGGCTTGAGACCCAGTACTTC CASSLALAGGLETQYF
TRBJ2-2 - - TRBV7-6 TGTGCCAGCAGCGCCGAGGGATTCACCGGGGAGCTGTTTTTT CASSAEGFTGELFF
TRBJ1-2 TRBD1 many TRBV7-2 TGTGCCAGCAGCCTCGACAGGGGAGGGGATGGCTACACCTTC CASSLDRGGDGYTF
TRBJ2-3 - few TRBV15 TGTGCCACCAGCAGAAAAAGCACAGATACGCAGTATTTT CATSRKSTDTQYF
TRBJ2-1 - few TRBV13 TGTGCCAGCAGCGTAGTGGGGGGGGCCAATGAGCAGTTCTTC CASSVVGGANEQFF
TRBJ2-1 - once TRBV14 TGTGCCAGCAGTTCAGGAGCCTCCTACAATGAGCAGTTCTTC CASSSGASYNEQFF
TRBJ2-1 - - TRBV28 TGTGCCAGCAGTTTTTCGAGCCATGAGCAGTTCTTC CASSFSSHEQFF
TRBJ2-3 TRBD2 - TRBV27 TGTGCCAGCAGATTTACTAGCGGGGCTAGCACAGATACGCAGTATTTT CASRFTSGASTDTQYF
TRBJ2-5 - few TRBV5-5 TGTGCCAGCAGCCCAGCTGCAGAGACCCAGTACTTC CASSPAAETQYF
TRBJ2-5 TRBD2 few TRBV6-2/TRBV6-3 TGTGCCAGCGACCCCTTTGGGGGGGGAAAAGAGACCCAGTACTTC CASDPFGGGKETQYF
TRBJ2-3 - - TRBV10-2 TGTGCCAGCAGCAAGACAGTTACACGGGCCGGTTATAATACGCAGTATTTT CASSKTVTRAGYNTQYF
TRBJ2-1 - few TRBV14 TGTGCCAGCAGCCAAGACGTTGGGGGGCGGTTGGATGAGCAGTTCTTC CASSQDVGGRLDEQFF
TRBJ2-1 - - TRBV20-1 TGCAGTGCTAGTACCCCAGCGCTCGTCTACAATGAGCAGTTCTTC CSASTPALVYNEQFF
TRBJ2-4 - many TRBV7-2 TGTGCCAGCAGCTTAAGACAGATAGCCAAAAACATTCAGTACTTC CASSLRQIAKNIQYF
TRBJ2-1 - - TRBV14 TGTGCCAGCAGCCAAGGATCGGGGTGGGAGCAGTTCTTC CASSQGSGWEQFF
TRBJ1-2 TRBD1 - TRBV10-3 TGTGCCATCAGCCCGACAGGGGATGGCTACACCTTC CAISPTGDGYTF
TRBJ2-5 TRBD1 - TRBV2 TGTGCCAGCAGTGCGGACCACCCCCAGTCGACAGGGCGGGAGACCCAGTACTTC CASSADHPQSTGRETQYF
TRBJ2-2 - - TRBV4-1 TGCGCCAGCAGCCAAGAACACGGGGGGAACACCGGGGAGCTGTTTTTT CASSQEHGGNTGELFF
TRBJ2-1 TRBD1 few TRBV28 TGTGCCAGCAGGGCCGCCGGGACAGGGAACAATGAGCAGTTCTTC CASRAAGTGNNEQFF
TRBJ1-1 - - TRBV15 TGTGCCACCAGCTGGGGACATCCGAACACTGAAGCTTTCTTT CATSWGHPNTEAFF
TRBJ1-5 - many TRBV7-8 TGTGCCAGCAGCTTAGACCTCGGGGGTAACAATCAGCCCCAGCATTTT CASSLDLGGNNQPQHF
TRBJ1-2 - - TRBV7-2 TGTGCCAGCAGCTTCCCCATGGAAAATGGCTACACCTTC CASSFPMENGYTF
TRBJ2-2 - - TRBV25-1 TGTGTCAGCAGGACAGCATTCACCGGGGAGCTGTTTTTT CVSRTAFTGELFF
TRBJ2-7 - few TRBV20-1 TGCAGTGCTACAGACAGCCCCTACGAGCAGTACTTC CSATDSPYEQYF
TRBJ2-1 - - TRBV29-1 TGCAGCGTCGCTATGGGTGTCTCCTCCTACAATGAGCAGTTCTTC CSVAMGVSSYNEQFF
TRBJ2-7 TRBD1 few TRBV6-6 TGTGCCAGCAACTACAGGGGGTACGAGCAGTACTTC CASNYRGYEQYF
TRBJ2-3 TRBD2 few TRBV28 TGTGCCAGCAGTCCCCAGCGGGGTCCAGATACGCAGTATTTT CASSPQRGPDTQYF
TRBJ2-7 - - TRBV12-3/TRBV12-4 TGTGCCAGCAGCCCCAGCGGTGCTAATCCCTACGAGCAGTACTTC CASSPSGANPYEQYF
TRBJ2-1 - - TRBV7-8 TGTGCCAGCACGGGCTGGCGGAATGAGCAGTTCTTC CASTGWRNEQFF
TRBJ2-5 TRBD2 - TRBV29-1 TGCAGCGTTGATTCTGGTGGGGGGGGGACCCAGTACTTC CSVDSGGGGTQYF
TRBJ2-2 - few TRBV27 TGTGCCAGCTGGGCGGAGGGACAGCTTTTCCCCGGGGAGCTGTTTTTT CASWAEGQLFPGELFF
TRBJ2-1 TRBD2 many TRBV11-2 TGTGCCAGCAAGGGACTAGCGGGGGACAATGAGCAGTTCTTC CASKGLAGDNEQFF
TRBJ1-1 - few TRBV29-1 TGCAGCGTTGAAGTTCGGGGCTTGACTGAAGCTTTCTTT CSVEVRGLTEAFF
TRBJ2-2 - few TRBV24-1 TGTGCCACCAGCGGCGACGCGAACACCGGGGAGCTGTTTTTT CATSGDANTGELFF
TRBJ2-1 - few TRBV24-1 TGTGCCACCAGTGATTTCCAGGCAGGCCCCGACAATGAGCAGTTCTTC CATSDFQAGPDNEQFF
TRBJ2-1 - few TRBV3-1 TGTGCCAGCAGCCTCGAACACAAAGGGAGTGAGCAGTTCTTC CASSLEHKGSEQFF
TRBJ1-3 - few TRBV11-2 TGTGCCAGCAGCTCCCCCGGGACACCTAACTCTGGAAACACCATATATTTT CASSSPGTPNSGNTIYF
TRBJ1-1 - many TRBV14 TGTGCCAGCAGCCAGAGGGGGACGGGACGGCCTGAAGCTTTCTTT CASSQRGTGRPEAFF
TRBJ2-1 - - TRBV5-6 TGTGCCAGCAGCTTGGGGGCGGGGACCTACAATGAGCAGTTCTTC CASSLGAGTYNEQFF
TRBJ2-1 - few TRBV7-6 TGTGCCAGCAGCTTAGTTAGAGCAGGGAGCTCCTACAATGAGCAGTTCTTC CASSLVRAGSSYNEQFF
TRBJ1-1 - - TRBV14 TGTGCCAGCAGCTCCAACAGGGATGAGGACACTGAAGCTTTCTTT CASSSNRDEDTEAFF
TRBJ1-2 - few TRBV7-9 TGTGCCAGCAGCTTCTCGACGCTGAATGGCTACACCTTC CASSFSTLNGYTF
TRBJ1-2 - - TRBV29-1 TGCAGCGTTGCCACAGGACCTAACTATGGCTACACCTTC CSVATGPNYGYTF
TRBJ2-2 - few TRBV11-3 TGTGCCAGCAGCGGACAGTCTTCGTACACCGGGGAGCTGTTTTTT CASSGQSSYTGELFF
TRBJ2-7 TRBD1 few TRBV19 TGTGCCAGTAGGAAGTACGGACAGGTATTCTACGAGCAGTACTTC CASRKYGQVFYEQYF